This T cell receptor beta chain emerged from a study of blood T cell repertoires in COVID-19. Background on the study: From T cells, B-cell-depleted T cells, or PBMCs came the material, which was cDNA or gDNA.

Sequencing was performed with immunoSEQ multiplex PCR; in TCRdb, only in-frame clones are kept and a portion is missing. The sample comprises over 90,000 clones, approximately 86% of which are singletons, and about 2.9% rests with the top ten. The germline CDR1 and CDR2 sequences are MNHNY and SVGAGI (reference sequence). Deletions cut 6 bases from V and 2 bases from J, with 14 bases between. The CDR3 length is 15 residues. The sample consisted of peripheral blood. This chain connects TRBV6-6 to TRBJ1-5; D remains ambiguous. The sequence was collected from a man aged 45-65 years with active or convalescent COVID-19. The chain's CDR3 is CASSPSRGGNQPQHF. The CDR3 DNA is TGTGCCAGCAGCCCATCCCGGGGTGGCAATCAGCCCCAGCATTTT.